The 18 T cell receptor beta chains reported below all come from one sample, sequenced in a study of blood T cell repertoires in COVID-19. Profiling relied on immunoSEQ multiplex PCR, and the TCRdb table lists in-frame clones only, not all of them. The data contain approximately 120,000 clones, roughly 69% of them seen just once; the ten biggest clones take up about 2.2%. The sequencing sample was made of peripheral blood. The receptors were sampled from a woman in her sixties or seventies with acute or convalescent COVID-19.

The rearrangement uses TRBV6-5 and TRBJ2-2, with a weak D call TRBD2 (6 bases). V was shortened by 7 bases and J by 6 bases, with 18 bases between the two germline ends. Germline loops: CDR1 MNHEY, CDR2 SVGAGI. This CDR3 has 15 amino acids. The CDR3 coding sequence is TGTGCCAGCACCAAAATTAGACTAGTGGCCGGGGAGCTGTTTTTT. Its protein product is CASTKIRLVAGELFF.

V usage is TRBV9 and J usage is TRBJ2-3, with D tentatively TRBD2 (6 bases). Trimming pared 0 bases from V and 3 bases from J, leaving 11 bases between. The germline V gene has CDR1 SGDLS and CDR2 YYNGEE. The CDR3 loop spans 15 amino acids. CDR3: CASSVGERVTDTQYF. The CDR3 coding sequence is TGTGCCAGCAGCGTAGGGGAGCGGGTGACAGATACGCAGTATTTT.

V gene TRBV5-6 combines with J gene TRBJ1-1; maybe TRBD1 (6 bases). Germline CDR1 reads SGHDT; CDR2 reads YYEEEE. CDR3 length: 15 residues. Trimming pared 2 bases from V and 4 bases from J, leaving 15 bases between. The CDR3 bases are TGTGCCAGCAGCTTCCCTACAGGGCATATCACTGAAGCTTTCTTT. It is translated as CASSFPTGHITEAFF.

At least ten counts were recorded for this clone. The chain couples TRBV7-2 to TRBJ1-2; the match to TRBD1 covers 10 bases. V gave up 5 bases and J gave up 4 bases; unmatched junction bases: 7. Looked up from germline, CDR1 is SGHTA and CDR2 is FQGNSA. This CDR3 has 15 residues. CDR3 sequence (DNA): TGTGCCAGCAGCCCGACAGGGGGCGGAGGCTATGGCTACACCTTC. As protein: CASSPTGGGGYGYTF.

This chain links TRBV3-1 (or the pseudogene TRBV3-2) with TRBJ2-5; a weak D match, TRBD1 (6 bases). The CDR3 spans 16 residues. V was shortened by 4 bases and J by 0 bases, with 15 bases between the two germline ends. Germline CDR1 and CDR2: LGHDT and YNNKEL (reference sequence). This chain's CDR3 is CASSRRKQGYQETQYF. The DNA of the CDR3 is TGTGCCAGCAGCCGAAGAAAACAGGGCTACCAAGAGACCCAGTACTTC.

This clone has a handful of counts. This rearrangement joins TRBV27 to TRBJ1-5; 8 bases line up with TRBD1. V dropped 5 bases and J dropped 2; count of bases not matched to a gene: 2. The CDR3 is 14 residues long. The germline V gene encodes CDR1 MNHEY and CDR2 SMNVEV (reference sequence). In nucleotides, the CDR3 is TGTGCCAGCAGTCAACAGGGGGGCAATCAGCCCCAGCATTTT. It translates to CASSQQGGNQPQHF.

V gene TRBV20-1 combines with J gene TRBJ1-1, with D uncertain. CDR3 size: 11 residues. Trimming stripped 3 bases from V and 3 bases from J, with 5 bases between. The V gene's germline CDR1 is DFQATT and CDR2 SNEGSKA (reference sequence). CDR3 amino acids: CSASFDTEAFF. DNA of the CDR3: TGCAGTGCTAGCTTCGACACTGAAGCTTTCTTT.

J is TRBJ1-5 and V is TRBV5-1; 7 nucleotides agree with TRBD1. Germline V gene lookup returns CDR1 SGHRS and CDR2 YFSETQ. The CDR3 covers 15 residues. After removal of 0 bases from V and 5 bases from J, the junction contained 5 bases not matched to a gene. The DNA for the CDR3 is TGCGCCAGCAGCTTGGAGTCAGGGGGTCATCAGCCCCAGCATTTT. This encodes CASSLESGGHQPQHF.

V and J are TRBV19 and TRBJ1-5; 11 nucleotides agree with TRBD1. Germline V gene data show CDR1 as LNHDA and CDR2 as SQIVND (reference sequence). The CDR3 sequence is 18 residues long. The V segment lost 5 bases and the J segment 0 bases; nucleotides outside the gene matches: 9. In DNA form, the CDR3 reads TGTGCCAGTAGTTCCCCCGGGACAGGGGGTTATAGCAATCAGCCCCAGCATTTT. Encoded protein: CASSSPGTGGYSNQPQHF. The full variable domain, in which reference TRBV19 and TRBJ1-5 provide the parts outside the CDR3, is DGGITQSPKYLFRKEGQNVTLSCEQNLNHDAMYWYRQDPGQGLRLIYYSQIVNDFQKGDIAEGYSVSREKKESFPLTVTSAQKNPTAFYLCASSSPGTGGYSNQPQHFGDGTRLSIL.

This clone was found many times. The genes are TRBV20-1 and TRBJ2-7; TRBD1 matches 7 bases. The V and J ends lost 3 bases and 2 bases, in that order; junction bases with no gene match: 10. CDR1 DFQATT and CDR2 SNEGSKA come from the germline V gene (reference sequence). CDR3 length: 15 amino acids. CDR3 sequence (DNA): TGCAGTGCTAGTGAGGGGGTGGGGACAGCCTACGAGCAGTACTTC. This translates into CSASEGVGTAYEQYF.

V and J are TRBV6-1 and TRBJ1-6, with 9 positions matching TRBD1. J gave up 9 bases and V 0 bases, and 3 bases lay outside the gene matches. The V gene's germline CDR1 is MNHNS and CDR2 SASEGT. The CDR3 extends over 15 amino acids. The CDR3 DNA sequence: TGTGCCAGCAGTGAAGCCGGGACAGGGAGTTCACCCCTCCACTTT. Residues: CASSEAGTGSSPLHF.

V and J are TRBV2 and TRBJ2-1, with 8 bases aligning to TRBD2. Germline V gene lookup returns CDR1 SNHLY and CDR2 FYNNEI. V lost 6 bases to trimming and J lost 4 bases; unmatched junction nucleotides: 5. The CDR3 totals 14 residues. CDR3 sequence: CASSGTRGYNEQFF. The CDR3 nucleotides are TGTGCCAGCAGCGGGACTAGGGGTTACAATGAGCAGTTCTTC.

V and J are TRBV7-9 and TRBJ2-3; perhaps TRBD2 as D (6 bases). Trimming removed 11 bases at V and 8 bases at J, with 11 bases between. The germline V gene encodes CDR1 SEHNR and CDR2 FQNEAQ (reference sequence). This CDR3 comprises 10 residues. The CDR3 DNA reads TGTGCCTCCGAGGAGGGTACGCAGTATTTT. It yields the protein CASEEGTQYF.

This chain uses TRBV18 with TRBJ1-1, with TRBD1 matching 8 bases. The V and J ends lost 3 bases and 7 bases, in that order; junction bases with no gene match: 1. Germline V gives CDR1 KGHSH, CDR2 LQKENI. This CDR3 spans 12 amino acids. The DNA for the CDR3 is TGTGCCAGCTCACCGGGACAGGTTGAAGCTTTCTTT. This translates into CASSPGQVEAFF.

The V call is TRBV19, the J call TRBJ1-2; 8 nucleotides line up with TRBD1. The CDR3 has 16 amino acids. V lost 5 bases and J lost 4; bases outside the gene matches: 12. Germline CDR1 is LNHDA and CDR2 is SQIVND (reference sequence). In nucleotides, the CDR3 is TGTGCCAGTAGTCCCGCCGGGACAGGCGAAGGCTATGGCTACACCTTC. Protein product: CASSPAGTGEGYGYTF.

The J gene is TRBJ2-2, the V gene TRBV5-1; 9 bases agree with TRBD2. The CDR3 length is 16 residues. The germline V gene has CDR1 SGHRS and CDR2 YFSETQ. Germline trimming cut 0 bases from V and 6 bases from J; bases unmatched to any gene: 6. CDR3 in amino acids: CASSLVAGAAPGELFF. The CDR3 DNA sequence: TGCGCCAGCAGCTTGGTAGCGGGGGCAGCCCCCGGGGAGCTGTTTTTT.

This sequence joins TRBV19 and TRBJ1-2, with D perhaps matching TRBD1 (5 bases). This CDR3 is built from 13 residues. Germline V CDR1 and CDR2: LNHDA, SQIVND (reference sequence). Trimming took 10 bases from V and 6 from J, leaving 18 bases between them. CDR3 protein: CATRDYMHDGYTF. Written as DNA, the CDR3 is TGTGCCACCAGGGACTATATGCACGATGGCTACACCTTC.

The V call is TRBV7-2, the J call TRBJ2-7; a weak D match, TRBD1 (5 bases). The V and J ends lost 6 bases and 7 bases respectively, with 22 bases between them. The CDR3 sequence is 15 residues long. From germline, CDR1 is SGHTA and CDR2 FQGNSA. CDR3 nucleotides: TGTGCCAGCAGTTCTTCCAGGGTGGGGATGGGGGAGCAGTACTTC. It specifies CASSSSRVGMGEQYF.